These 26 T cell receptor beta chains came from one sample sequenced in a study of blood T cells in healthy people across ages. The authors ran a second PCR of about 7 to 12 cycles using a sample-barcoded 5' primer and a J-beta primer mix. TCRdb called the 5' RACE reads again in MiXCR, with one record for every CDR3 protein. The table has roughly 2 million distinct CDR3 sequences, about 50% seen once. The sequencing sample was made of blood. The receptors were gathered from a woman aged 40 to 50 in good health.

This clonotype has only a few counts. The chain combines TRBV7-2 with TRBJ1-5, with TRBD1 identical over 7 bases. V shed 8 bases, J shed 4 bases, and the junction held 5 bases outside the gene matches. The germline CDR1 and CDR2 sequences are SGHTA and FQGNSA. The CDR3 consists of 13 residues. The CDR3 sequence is CASGGQANQPQHF. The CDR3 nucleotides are TGTGCCAGCGGCGGACAGGCGAATCAGCCCCAGCATTTT.

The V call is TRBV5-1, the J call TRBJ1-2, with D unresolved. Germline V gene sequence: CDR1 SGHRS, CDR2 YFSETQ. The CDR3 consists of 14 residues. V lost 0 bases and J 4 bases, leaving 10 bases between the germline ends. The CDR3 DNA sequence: TGCGCCAGCAGCTTGGCCGAGAGGAGCTATGGCTACACCTTC. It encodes CASSLAERSYGYTF.

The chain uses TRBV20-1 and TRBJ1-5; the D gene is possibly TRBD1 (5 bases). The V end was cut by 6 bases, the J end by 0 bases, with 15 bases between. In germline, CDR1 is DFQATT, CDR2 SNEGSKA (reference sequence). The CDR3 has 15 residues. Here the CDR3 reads CSAPGGAYSNQPQHF. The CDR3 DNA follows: TGCAGTGCCCCCGGGGGAGCTTATAGCAATCAGCCCCAGCATTTT.

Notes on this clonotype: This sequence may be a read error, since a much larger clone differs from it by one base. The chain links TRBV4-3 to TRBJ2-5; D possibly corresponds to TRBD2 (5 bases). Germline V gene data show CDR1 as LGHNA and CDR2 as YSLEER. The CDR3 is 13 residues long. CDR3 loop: CTSSQARAETQYF. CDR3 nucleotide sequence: TGCACCAGCAGCCAAGCGAGGGCAGAGACCCAGTACTTC.

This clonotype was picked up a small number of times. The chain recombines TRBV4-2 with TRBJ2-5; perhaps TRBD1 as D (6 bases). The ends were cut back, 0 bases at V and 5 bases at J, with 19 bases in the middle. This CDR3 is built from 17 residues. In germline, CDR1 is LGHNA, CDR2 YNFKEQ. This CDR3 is CASSQELQGPLVETQYF. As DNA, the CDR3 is TGTGCCAGCAGCCAAGAATTGCAGGGGCCGTTGGTGGAGACCCAGTACTTC.

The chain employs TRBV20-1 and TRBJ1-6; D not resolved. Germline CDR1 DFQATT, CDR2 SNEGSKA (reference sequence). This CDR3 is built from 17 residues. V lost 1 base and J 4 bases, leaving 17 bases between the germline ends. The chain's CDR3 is CSARVVRRTGYNSPLHF. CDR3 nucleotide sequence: TGCAGTGCTAGAGTGGTGAGGAGAACGGGGTATAATTCACCCCTCCACTTT.

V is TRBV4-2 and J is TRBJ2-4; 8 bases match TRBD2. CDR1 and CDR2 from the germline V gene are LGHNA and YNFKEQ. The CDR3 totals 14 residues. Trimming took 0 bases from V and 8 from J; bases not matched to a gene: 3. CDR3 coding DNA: TGTGCCAGCAGCCAAGATCGGGAGGGGTACATTCAGTACTTC. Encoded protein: CASSQDREGYIQYF.

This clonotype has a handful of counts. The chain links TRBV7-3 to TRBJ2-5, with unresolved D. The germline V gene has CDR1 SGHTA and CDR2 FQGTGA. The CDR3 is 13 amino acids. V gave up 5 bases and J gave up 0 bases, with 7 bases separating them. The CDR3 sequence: CASSQTHQETQYF. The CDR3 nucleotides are TGTGCCAGCAGCCAGACTCACCAAGAGACCCAGTACTTC. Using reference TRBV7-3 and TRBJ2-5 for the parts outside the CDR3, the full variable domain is GAGVSQTPSNKVTEKGKYVELRCDPISGHTALYWYRQSLGQGPEFLIYFQGTGAADDSGLPNDRFFAVRPEGSVSTLKIQRTERGDSAVYLCASSQTHQETQYFGPGTRLLVL.

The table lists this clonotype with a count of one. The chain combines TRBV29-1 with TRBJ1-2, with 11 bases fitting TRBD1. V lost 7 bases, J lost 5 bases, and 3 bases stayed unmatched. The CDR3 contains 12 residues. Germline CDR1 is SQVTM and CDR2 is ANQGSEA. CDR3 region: CSGGTGGYGYTF. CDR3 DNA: TGCAGCGGGGGGACAGGGGGGTATGGCTACACCTTC.

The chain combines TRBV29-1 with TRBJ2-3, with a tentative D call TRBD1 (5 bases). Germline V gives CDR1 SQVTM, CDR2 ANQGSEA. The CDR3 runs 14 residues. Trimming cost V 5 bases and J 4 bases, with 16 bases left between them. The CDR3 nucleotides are TGCAGCGTTACCCCAGGGTTCCCCGCAGATACGCAGTATTTT. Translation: CSVTPGFPADTQYF.

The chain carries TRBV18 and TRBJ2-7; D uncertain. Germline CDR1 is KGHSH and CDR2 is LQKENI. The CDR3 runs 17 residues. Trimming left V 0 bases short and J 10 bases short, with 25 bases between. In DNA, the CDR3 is TGTGCCAGCTCACCACCGGCTGGAGTAGGACCAAGAGAGGCCCAGTACTTC. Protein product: CASSPPAGVGPREAQYF.

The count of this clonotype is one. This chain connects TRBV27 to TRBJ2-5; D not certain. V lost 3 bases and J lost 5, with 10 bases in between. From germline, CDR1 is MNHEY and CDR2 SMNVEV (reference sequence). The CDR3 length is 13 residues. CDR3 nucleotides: TGTGCCAGCAGTTTGTGGGAAGGGGAGACCCAGTACTTC. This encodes CASSLWEGETQYF.

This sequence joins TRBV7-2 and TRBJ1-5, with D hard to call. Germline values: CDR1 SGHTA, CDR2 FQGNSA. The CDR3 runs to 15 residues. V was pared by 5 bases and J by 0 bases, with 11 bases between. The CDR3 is CASSPHINSNQPQHF. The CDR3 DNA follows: TGTGCCAGCAGCCCGCATATTAATAGCAATCAGCCCCAGCATTTT.

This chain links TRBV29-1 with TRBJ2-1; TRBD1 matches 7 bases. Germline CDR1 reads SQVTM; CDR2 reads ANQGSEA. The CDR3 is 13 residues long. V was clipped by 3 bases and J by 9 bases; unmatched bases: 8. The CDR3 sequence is CSVETGSKCEQFF. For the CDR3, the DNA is TGCAGCGTTGAGACAGGGTCTAAATGTGAGCAGTTCTTC.

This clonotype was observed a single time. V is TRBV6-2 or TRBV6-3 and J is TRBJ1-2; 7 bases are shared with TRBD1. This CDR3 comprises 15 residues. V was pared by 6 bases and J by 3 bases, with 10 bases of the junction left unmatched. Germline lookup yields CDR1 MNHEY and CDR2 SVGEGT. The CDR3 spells CASRSHRGLDYGYTF. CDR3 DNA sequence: TGTGCCAGCAGGTCCCACAGGGGTCTGGACTATGGCTACACCTTC.

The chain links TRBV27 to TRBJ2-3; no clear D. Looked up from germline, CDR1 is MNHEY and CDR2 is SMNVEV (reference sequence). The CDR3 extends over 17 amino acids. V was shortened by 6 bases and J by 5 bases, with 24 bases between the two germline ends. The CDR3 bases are TGTGCCAGCAGCCCCCCGGGCCCTCCGGTTAGAGGAGATACGCAGTATTTT. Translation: CASSPPGPPVRGDTQYF.

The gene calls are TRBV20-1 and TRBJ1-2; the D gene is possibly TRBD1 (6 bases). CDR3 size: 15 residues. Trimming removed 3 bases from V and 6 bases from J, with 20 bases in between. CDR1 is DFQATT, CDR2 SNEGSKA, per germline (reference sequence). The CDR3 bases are TGCAGTGCTAGTTCAACACCGGGACACACGGATGGCTACACCTTC. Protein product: CSASSTPGHTDGYTF.

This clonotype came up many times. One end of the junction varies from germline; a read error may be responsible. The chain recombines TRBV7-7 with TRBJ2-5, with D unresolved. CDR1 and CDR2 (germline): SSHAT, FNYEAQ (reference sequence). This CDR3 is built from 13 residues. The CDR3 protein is CASSVVPISTQYF. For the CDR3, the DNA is TGTGCTAGCAGCGTAGTTCCTATCTCGACCCAGTACTTC.

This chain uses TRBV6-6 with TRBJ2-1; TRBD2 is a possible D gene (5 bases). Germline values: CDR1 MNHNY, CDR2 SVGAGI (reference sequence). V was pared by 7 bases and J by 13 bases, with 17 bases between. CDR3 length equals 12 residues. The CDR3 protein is CASTTDGETQFF. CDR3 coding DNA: TGTGCCAGCACTACTGACGGGGAGACCCAGTTCTTC.

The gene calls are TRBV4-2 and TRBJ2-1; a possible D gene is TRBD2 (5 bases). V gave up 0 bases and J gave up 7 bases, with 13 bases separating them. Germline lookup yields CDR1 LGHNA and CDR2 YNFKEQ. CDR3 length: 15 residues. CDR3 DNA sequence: TGTGCCAGCAGCCAAGATATGTTGCTAGCTAATGAGCAGTTCTTC. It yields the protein CASSQDMLLANEQFF.

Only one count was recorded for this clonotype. As DNA, the CDR3 is TGTGCCAGCAGCCAAGATGGGGGCATCTATAATTCACCCCTCCACTTT. Protein product: CASSQDGGIYNSPLHF. The chain has TRBV3-1 and TRBJ1-6; D may be TRBD1 (6 bases). V was trimmed by 0 bases and J by 3 bases, leaving 9 bases between them. The germline V gene encodes CDR1 LGHDT and CDR2 YNNKEL (reference sequence). The CDR3 covers 16 residues.

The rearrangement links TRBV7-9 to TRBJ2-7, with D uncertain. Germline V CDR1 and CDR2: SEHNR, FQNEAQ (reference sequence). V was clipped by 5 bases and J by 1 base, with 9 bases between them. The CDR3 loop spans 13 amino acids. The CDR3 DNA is TGTGCCAGCAGCCAGACCAATTCCTACGAGCAGTACTTC. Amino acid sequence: CASSQTNSYEQYF. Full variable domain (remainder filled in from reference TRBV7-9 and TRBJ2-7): DTGVSQNPRHKITKRGQNVTFRCDPISEHNRLYWYRQTLGQGPEFLTYFQNEAQLEKSRLLSDRFSAERPKGSFSTLEIQRTEQGDSAMYLCASSQTNSYEQYFGPGTRLTVT.

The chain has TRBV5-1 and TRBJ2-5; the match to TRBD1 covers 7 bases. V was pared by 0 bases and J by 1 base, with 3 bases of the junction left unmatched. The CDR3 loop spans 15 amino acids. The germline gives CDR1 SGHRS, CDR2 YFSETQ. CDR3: CASSLGDSSQETQYF. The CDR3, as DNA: TGCGCCAGCAGCTTGGGGGACAGCAGCCAAGAGACCCAGTACTTC. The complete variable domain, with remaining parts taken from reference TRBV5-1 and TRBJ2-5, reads KAGVTQTPRYLIKTRGQQVTLSCSPISGHRSVSWYQQTPGQGLQFLFEYFSETQRNKGNFPGRFSGRQFSNSRSEMNVSTLELGDSALYLCASSLGDSSQETQYFGPGTRLLVL.

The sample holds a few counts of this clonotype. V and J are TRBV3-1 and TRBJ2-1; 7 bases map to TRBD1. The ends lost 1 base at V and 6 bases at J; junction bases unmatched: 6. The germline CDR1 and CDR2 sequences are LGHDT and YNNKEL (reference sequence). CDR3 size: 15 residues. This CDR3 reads CASSQARSGGNEQFF. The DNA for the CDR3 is TGTGCCAGCAGCCAAGCCCGATCAGGGGGCAATGAGCAGTTCTTC.

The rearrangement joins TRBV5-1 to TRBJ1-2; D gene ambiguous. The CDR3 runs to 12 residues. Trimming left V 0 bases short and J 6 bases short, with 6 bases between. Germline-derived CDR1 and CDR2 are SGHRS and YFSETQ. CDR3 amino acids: CASSLGSNGYTF. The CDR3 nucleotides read TGCGCCAGCAGCTTGGGGAGCAATGGCTACACCTTC. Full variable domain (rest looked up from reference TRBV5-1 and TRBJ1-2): KAGVTQTPRYLIKTRGQQVTLSCSPISGHRSVSWYQQTPGQGLQFLFEYFSETQRNKGNFPGRFSGRQFSNSRSEMNVSTLELGDSALYLCASSLGSNGYTFGSGTRLTVV.

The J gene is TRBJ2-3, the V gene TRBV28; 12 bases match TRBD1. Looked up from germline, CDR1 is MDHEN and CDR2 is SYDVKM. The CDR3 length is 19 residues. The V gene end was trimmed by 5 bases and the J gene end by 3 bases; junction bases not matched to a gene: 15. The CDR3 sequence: CASSLWDRGRRSGTDTQYF. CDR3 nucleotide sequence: TGTGCCAGCAGTCTTTGGGACAGGGGGCGGCGGAGTGGTACAGATACGCAGTATTTT.